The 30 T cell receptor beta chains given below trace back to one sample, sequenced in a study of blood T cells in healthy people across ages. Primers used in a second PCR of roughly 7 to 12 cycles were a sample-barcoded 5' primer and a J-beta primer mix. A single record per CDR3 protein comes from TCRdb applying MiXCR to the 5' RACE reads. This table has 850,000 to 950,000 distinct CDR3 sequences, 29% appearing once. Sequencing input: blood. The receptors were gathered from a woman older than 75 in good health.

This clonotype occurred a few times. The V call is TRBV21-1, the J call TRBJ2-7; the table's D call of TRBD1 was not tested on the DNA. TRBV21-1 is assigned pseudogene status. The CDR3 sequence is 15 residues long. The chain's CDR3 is CASSKGGSLVDEQYF. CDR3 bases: TGTGCCAGCAGCAAAGGGGGCTCGTTGGTTGACGAGCAGTACTTC.

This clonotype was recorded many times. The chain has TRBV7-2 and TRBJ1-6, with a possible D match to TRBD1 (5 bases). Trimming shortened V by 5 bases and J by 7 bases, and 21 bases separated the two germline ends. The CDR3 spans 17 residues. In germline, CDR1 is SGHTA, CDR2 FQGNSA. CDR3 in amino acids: CASSPSQGSLVNSPLHF. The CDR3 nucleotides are TGTGCCAGCAGCCCCTCCCAGGGTAGCCTGGTGAATTCACCCCTCCACTTT.

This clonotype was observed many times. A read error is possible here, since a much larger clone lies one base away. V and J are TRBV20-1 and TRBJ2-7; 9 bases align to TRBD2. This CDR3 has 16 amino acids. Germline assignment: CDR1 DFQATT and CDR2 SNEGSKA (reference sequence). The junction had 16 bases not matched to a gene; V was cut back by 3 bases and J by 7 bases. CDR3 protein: CSASSRSGGEYNEQYF. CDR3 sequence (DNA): TGCAGTGCTAGCTCCCGTAGCGGGGGCGAATACAATGAGCAGTACTTC.

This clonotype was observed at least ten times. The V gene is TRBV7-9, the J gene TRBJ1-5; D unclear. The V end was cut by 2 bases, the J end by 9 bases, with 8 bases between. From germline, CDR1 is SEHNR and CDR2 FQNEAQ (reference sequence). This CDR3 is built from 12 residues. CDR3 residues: CASSLSEGPQHF. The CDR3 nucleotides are TGTGCCAGCAGCTTATCCGAAGGGCCCCAGCATTTT. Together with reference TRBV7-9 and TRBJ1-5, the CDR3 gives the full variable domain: DTGVSQNPRHKITKRGQNVTFRCDPISEHNRLYWYRQTLGQGPEFLTYFQNEAQLEKSRLLSDRFSAERPKGSFSTLEIQRTEQGDSAMYLCASSLSEGPQHFGDGTRLSIL.

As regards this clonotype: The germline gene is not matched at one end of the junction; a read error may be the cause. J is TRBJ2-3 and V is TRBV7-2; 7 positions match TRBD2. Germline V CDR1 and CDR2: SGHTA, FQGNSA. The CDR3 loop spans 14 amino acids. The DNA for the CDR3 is TGTGCCGGCAGCTCGGGCGGGGAGGGCTATACGCAGTATTTT. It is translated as CAGSSGGEGYTQYF. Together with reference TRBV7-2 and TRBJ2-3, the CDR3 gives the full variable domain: GAGVSQSPSNKVTEKGKDVELRCDPISGHTALYWYRQSLGQGLEFLIYFQGNSAPDKSGLPSDRFSAERTGGSVSTLTIQRTQQEDSAVYLCAGSSGGEGYTQYFGPGTRLTVL.

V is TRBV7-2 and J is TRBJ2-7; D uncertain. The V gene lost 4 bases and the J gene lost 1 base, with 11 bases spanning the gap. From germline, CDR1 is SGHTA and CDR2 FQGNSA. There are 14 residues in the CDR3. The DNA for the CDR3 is TGTGCCAGCAGCTCCAGGTATTCTTCCTACGAGCAGTACTTC. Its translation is CASSSRYSSYEQYF.

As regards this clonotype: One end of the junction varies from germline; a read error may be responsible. CDR3 in DNA: TGCGGTGCTAGAGGACAGGGGGCTCTACGAGAGACCCAGTTCTTC. Protein sequence: CGARGQGALRETQFF. V gene TRBV20-1 combines with J gene TRBJ2-1, with 11 bases matching TRBD1. The germline V gene encodes CDR1 DFQATT and CDR2 SNEGSKA (reference sequence). CDR3 length: 15 residues.

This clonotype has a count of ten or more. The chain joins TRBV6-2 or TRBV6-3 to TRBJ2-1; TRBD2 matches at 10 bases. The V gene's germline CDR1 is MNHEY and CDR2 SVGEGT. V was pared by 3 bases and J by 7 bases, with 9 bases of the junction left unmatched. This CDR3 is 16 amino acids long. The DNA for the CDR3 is TGTGCCAGCAGTTATAGCGGGGGGCCTATGGGGAATGAGCAGTTCTTC. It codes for CASSYSGGPMGNEQFF.

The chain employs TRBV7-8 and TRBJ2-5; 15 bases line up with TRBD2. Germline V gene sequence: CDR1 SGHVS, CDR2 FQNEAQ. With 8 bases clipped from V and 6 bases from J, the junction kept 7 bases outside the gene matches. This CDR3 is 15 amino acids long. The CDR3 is CASGTGLAGGQTQYF. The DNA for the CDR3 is TGTGCCAGCGGCACGGGACTAGCGGGGGGACAGACCCAGTACTTC.

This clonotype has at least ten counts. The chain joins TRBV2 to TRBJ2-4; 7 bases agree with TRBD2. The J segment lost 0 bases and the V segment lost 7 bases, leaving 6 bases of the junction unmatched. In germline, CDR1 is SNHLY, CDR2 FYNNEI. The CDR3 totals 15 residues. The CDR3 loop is CASMEERGAKNIQYF. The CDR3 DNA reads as TGTGCCAGCATGGAGGAGCGGGGAGCCAAAAACATTCAGTACTTC.

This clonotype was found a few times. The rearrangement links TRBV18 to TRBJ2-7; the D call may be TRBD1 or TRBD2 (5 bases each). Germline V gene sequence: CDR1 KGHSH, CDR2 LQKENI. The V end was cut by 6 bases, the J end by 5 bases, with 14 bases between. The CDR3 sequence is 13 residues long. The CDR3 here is CASSGTMDHEQYF. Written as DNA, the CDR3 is TGTGCCAGCTCCGGGACCATGGACCACGAGCAGTACTTC.

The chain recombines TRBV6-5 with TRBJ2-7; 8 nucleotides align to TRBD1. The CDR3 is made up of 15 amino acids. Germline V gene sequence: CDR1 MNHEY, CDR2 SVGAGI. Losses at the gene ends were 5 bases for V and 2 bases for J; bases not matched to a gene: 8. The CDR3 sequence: CASSTDRGVPYEQYF. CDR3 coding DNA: TGTGCCAGCAGTACAGACAGGGGAGTGCCCTACGAGCAGTACTTC.

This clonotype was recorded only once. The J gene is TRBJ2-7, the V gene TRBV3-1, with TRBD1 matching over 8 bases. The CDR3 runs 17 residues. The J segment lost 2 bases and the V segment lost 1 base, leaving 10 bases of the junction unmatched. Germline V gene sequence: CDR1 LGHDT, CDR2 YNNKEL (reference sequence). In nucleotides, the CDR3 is TGTGCCAGCAGCCAAGCTGGGACAGGTCTTCGTACCTACGAGCAGTACTTC. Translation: CASSQAGTGLRTYEQYF.

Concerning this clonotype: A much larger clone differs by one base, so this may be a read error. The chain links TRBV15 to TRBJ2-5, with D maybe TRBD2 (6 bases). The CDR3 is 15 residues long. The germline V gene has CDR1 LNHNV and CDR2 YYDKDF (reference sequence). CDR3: CATGRGPGGQETQYF. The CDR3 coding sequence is TGTGCCACCGGCAGAGGGCCCGGGGGACAAGAGACCCAGTACTTC.

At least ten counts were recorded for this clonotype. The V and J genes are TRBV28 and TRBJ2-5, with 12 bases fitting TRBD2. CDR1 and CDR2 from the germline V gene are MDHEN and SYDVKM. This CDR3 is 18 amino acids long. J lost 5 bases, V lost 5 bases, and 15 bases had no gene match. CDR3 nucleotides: TGTGCCAGCAGTGAACCTTCCGGGACTAGCGGGTTCGTTGAGACCCAGTACTTC. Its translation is CASSEPSGTSGFVETQYF.

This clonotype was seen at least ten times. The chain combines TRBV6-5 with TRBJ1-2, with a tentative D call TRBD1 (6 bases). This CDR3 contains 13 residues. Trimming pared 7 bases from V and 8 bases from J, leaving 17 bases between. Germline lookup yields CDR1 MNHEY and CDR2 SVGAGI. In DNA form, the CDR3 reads TGTGCCAGCACCTATAAACAGGGAAAAGGCTACACCTTC. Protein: CASTYKQGKGYTF.

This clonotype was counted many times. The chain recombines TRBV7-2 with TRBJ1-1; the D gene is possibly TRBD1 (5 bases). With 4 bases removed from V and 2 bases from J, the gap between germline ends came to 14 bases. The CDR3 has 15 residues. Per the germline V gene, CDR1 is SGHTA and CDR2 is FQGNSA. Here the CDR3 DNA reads TGTGCCAGCAGCTCCCAGGGATATGGAAACACTGAAGCTTTCTTT. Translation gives CASSSQGYGNTEAFF.

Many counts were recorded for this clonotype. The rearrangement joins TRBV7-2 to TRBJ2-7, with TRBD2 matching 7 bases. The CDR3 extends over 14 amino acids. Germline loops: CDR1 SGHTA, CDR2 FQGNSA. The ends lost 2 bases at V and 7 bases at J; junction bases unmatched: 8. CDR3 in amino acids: CASSLPLKAGEQYF. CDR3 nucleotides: TGTGCCAGCAGCTTACCCCTGAAAGCGGGGGAGCAGTACTTC.

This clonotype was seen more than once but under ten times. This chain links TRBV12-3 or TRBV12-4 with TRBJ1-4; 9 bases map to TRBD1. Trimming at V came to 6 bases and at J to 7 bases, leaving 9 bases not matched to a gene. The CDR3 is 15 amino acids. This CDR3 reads CASSSQGALGEKLFF. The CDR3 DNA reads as TGTGCCAGCAGCTCACAGGGGGCATTAGGTGAAAAACTGTTTTTT.

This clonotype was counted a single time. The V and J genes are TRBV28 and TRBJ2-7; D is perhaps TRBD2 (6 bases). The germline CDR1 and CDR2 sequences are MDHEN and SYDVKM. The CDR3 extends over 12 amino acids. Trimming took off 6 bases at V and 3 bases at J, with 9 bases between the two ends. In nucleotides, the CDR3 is TGTGCCAGCAGGGACTACATCTACGAGCAGTACTTC. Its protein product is CASRDYIYEQYF.

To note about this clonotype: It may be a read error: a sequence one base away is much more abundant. CDR3 DNA: TGCGCCAGCAGCTTTTTGGCTTTGTGGGGGGGGAACACAGATACGCAGTATTTT. Translated: CASSFLALWGGNTDTQYF. The V gene is TRBV5-1, the J gene TRBJ2-3, with 7 bases fitting TRBD2. Unmatched junction bases numbered 14, after V lost 2 bases and J lost 2 bases. The CDR3 spans 18 residues. CDR1 is SGHRS and CDR2 is YFSETQ in the germline V gene.

The CDR3 coding sequence is TGCAGTGCCGATCCGACAGGGTCTTGGACAGATACGCAGTATTTT. It encodes CSADPTGSWTDTQYF. The V call is TRBV20-1, the J call TRBJ2-3; 7 positions agree with TRBD1. The V gene's germline CDR1 is DFQATT and CDR2 SNEGSKA (reference sequence). V shed 6 bases, J shed 3 bases, and the junction held 12 bases outside the gene matches. This CDR3 is built from 15 residues.

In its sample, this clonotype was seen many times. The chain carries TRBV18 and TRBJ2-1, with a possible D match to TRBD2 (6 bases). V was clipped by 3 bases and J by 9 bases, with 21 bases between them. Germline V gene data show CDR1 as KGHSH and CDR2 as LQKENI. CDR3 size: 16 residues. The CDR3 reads CASSPILGISGGEQFF. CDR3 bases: TGTGCCAGCTCACCGATCCTAGGTATCTCCGGGGGTGAGCAGTTCTTC.

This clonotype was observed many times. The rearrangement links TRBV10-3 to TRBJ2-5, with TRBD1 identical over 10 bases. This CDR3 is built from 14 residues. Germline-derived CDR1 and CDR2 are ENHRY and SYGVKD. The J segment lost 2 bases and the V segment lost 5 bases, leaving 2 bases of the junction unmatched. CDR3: CAISRDRGQETQYF. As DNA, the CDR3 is TGTGCCATCAGTCGGGACAGGGGACAAGAGACCCAGTACTTC.

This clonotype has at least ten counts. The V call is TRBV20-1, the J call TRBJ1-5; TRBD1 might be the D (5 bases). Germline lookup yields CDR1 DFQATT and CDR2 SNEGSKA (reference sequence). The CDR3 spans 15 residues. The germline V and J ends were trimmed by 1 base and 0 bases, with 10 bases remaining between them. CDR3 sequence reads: CSARGQPYSNQPQHF. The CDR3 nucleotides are TGCAGTGCTAGAGGACAGCCATATAGCAATCAGCCCCAGCATTTT.

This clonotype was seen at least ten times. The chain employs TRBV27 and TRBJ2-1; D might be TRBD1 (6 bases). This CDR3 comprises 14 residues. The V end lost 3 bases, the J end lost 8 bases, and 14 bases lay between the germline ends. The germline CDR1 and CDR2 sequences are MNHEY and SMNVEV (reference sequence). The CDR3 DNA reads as TGTGCCAGCAGTTTCTTCAACCAGGGGTATGAGCAGTTCTTC. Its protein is CASSFFNQGYEQFF.

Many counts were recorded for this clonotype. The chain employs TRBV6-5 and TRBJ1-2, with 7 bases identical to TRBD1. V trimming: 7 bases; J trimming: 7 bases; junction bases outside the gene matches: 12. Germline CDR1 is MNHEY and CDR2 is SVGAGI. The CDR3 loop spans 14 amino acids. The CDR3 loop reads CASTRTGESSGYTF. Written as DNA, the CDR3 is TGTGCCAGCACCCGAACAGGGGAAAGTAGTGGCTACACCTTC.

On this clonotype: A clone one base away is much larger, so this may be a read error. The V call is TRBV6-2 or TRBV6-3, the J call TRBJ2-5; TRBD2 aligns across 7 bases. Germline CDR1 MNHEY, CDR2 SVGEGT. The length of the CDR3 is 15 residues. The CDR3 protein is CTSSYQEAGQETQYF. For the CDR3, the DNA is TGTACCAGCAGTTACCAAGAAGCGGGGCAAGAGACCCAGTACTTC.

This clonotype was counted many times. The CDR3 DNA follows: TGTGCCAGCAGCCGGAACGGGGACAGGAACACTGAAGCTTTCTTT. Its translation: CASSRNGDRNTEAFF. The chain employs TRBV3-1 and TRBJ1-1, with 7 positions matching TRBD1. V shed 4 bases and J 1 base; nucleotides not matched to a gene: 6. The CDR3 runs to 15 residues. CDR1 is LGHDT and CDR2 is YNNKEL in the germline V gene (reference sequence).

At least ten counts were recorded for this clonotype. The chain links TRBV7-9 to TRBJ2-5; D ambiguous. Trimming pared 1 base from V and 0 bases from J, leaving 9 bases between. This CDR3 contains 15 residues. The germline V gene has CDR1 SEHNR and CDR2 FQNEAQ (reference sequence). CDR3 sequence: CASSLGFRDQETQYF. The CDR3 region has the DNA TGTGCCAGCAGCTTAGGTTTTAGGGACCAAGAGACCCAGTACTTC.